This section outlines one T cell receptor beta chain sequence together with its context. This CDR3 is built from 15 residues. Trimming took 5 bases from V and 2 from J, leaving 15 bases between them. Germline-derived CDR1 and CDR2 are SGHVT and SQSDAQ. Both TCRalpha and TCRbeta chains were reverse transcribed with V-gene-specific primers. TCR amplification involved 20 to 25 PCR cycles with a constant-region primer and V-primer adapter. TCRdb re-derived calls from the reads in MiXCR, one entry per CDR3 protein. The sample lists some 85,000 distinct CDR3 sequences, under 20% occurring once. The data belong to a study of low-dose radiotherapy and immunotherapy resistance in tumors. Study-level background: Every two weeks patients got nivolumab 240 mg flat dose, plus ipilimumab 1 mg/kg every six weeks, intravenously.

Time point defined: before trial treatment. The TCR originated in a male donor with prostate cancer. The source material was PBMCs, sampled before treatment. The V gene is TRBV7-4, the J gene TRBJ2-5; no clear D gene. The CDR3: CASSPTRTVQETQYF. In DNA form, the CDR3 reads TGTGCCAGCAGCCCTACGCGGACGGTGCAAGAGACCCAGTACTTC. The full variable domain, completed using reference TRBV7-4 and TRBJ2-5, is GAGVSQSPRYKVAKRGRDVALRCDSISGHVTLYWYRQTLGQGSEVLTYSQSDAQRDKSGRPSGRFSAERPERSVSTLKIQRTEQGDSAVYLCASSPTRTVQETQYFGPGTRLLVL.